This TCR beta chain came from a study of T cell responses to AZD1222 COVID-19 vaccine (dated by TCRdb to the early 2020s). Broadly, across the study: TCR sequencing covered roughly 230 trial participants: 200 to 220 given two doses of AZD1222 and approximately 25 given two doses of MenACWY control vaccine. Trial participants were enrolled by age into 18-55, 56-69 and 70-plus year subgroups, with about 150, 27 and 61 TCR-sequenced participants respectively. The research as a whole found: Reportedly, almost half of the unique spike-specific TCRs recognized epitopes lying outside the regions that are mutated in the B.1.351 and B.1.1.7 variants. In the small 56-69-year group, the increase in depth fell short of significance, most likely because of low power. Because no samples from the day 14 peak response were available, repertoires could be characterized only after the peak T cell response. Spike-specific TCR breadth and depth rose significantly after two AZD1222 doses compared with day 0 and with MenACWY recipients. The vaccine-associated CD4 TCRs covered the entire spike protein, and the dominant responses fell in regions 160-218 and 743-854. Participants were mostly white British, with more females than males. The authors suggested clonal diversity may have been underestimated. Conclusions about previously exposed vaccinees are limited because only six or seven AZD1222 recipients were SARS-CoV-2 seropositive at baseline.

The CDR3 regions of human TCRbeta chains were subjected to immunosequencing. Processing in the source paper ran as follows. Repertoire TCRs were matched against a reference library of SARS-CoV-2-specific TCRs generated with the MIRA antigen-specificity platform. Breadth meant the fraction of unique TCRs that were SARS-CoV-2-associated, whereas depth meant the fraction of total T cells that were SARS-CoV-2-associated. Using the MIRA data, every spike-specific TCR was mapped to the spike region that the TCR reacted to and assigned to either a CD4 or a CD8 class. Log10-transformed breadth and depth values were compared by one-way ANOVA with Sidak's multiple comparisons tests. As stored in TCRdb, this immuneACCESS dataset retains in-frame rearrangements with V and J assigned. A fraction of the clones does not appear; measured against another copy, unresolved V genes explain less than half of the discrepancy, and the remainder lacks a known reason. V and J calls and clone size follow that table, whereas D and trimming were derived from the DNA. For this sample the table gives fewer than 200,000 clones, of which about 91% were detected only once. The ten largest clonotypes hold under 14% of the sample.

With respect to this clone: Its binding antigen is unknown. No clone much larger than this one lies a single base away; base qualities are absent.

The time point label of this sample denotes: about 28 days (+/-7) after the second vaccine dose. AZD1222 recipients given second doses at about 4 weeks or at about 12 weeks were pooled, since spike-specific TCR depth and breadth were not found to differ between the two schedules. Vaccinee samples came from UK trials COV001 and COV002, including a single-blind randomized controlled phase 2/3 trial of AZD1222 (ChAdOx1 nCoV-19) in healthy adults. Trial participant PBMC samples were collected at day 0 and day 28 after the second dose for TCRbeta chain sequencing. The TCR originated in an adult who received the AZD1222 COVID-19 vaccine. Sequences were derived from peripheral blood, sampled 28 days after the second AZD1222 dose.

This receptor carries the CDR3 CASTYGQGMGVWETQYF. The nucleotide sequence is given as TGTGCCAGCACCTACGGACAGGGGATGGGGGTTTGGGAGACCCAGTACTTC. The chain links TRBV7-9 with TRBJ2-5; TRBD1 lines up with 9 middle nucleotides. Looking up the germline V gene (reference sequence) yields CDR1 SEHNR and CDR2 FQNEAQ. Counted from cysteine to phenylalanine, this CDR3 has 17 amino acids. The CDR3 DNA has 51 bases and is translated from base 1. The germline V and J ends show losses of 7 bases and 5 bases respectively, and no gene match explains 17 bases of the junction.